These 12 T cell receptor beta chains were sequenced from one sample in a study of blood T cell repertoires in COVID-19. The repertoire was sequenced with immunoSEQ multiplex PCR; TCRdb's copy has only in-frame clones and lacks some. The table shows more than 200,000 clones, with 75% to 90% occurring only once. The sample taken for sequencing was PBMCs or T cells enriched from blood (not recorded which). Receptors were obtained from a woman under 40 who had been exposed to COVID-19.

The genes are TRBV6-1 and TRBJ2-2, with 12 bases that match TRBD2. Germline V gene lookup returns CDR1 MNHNS and CDR2 SASEGT. V trimming: 2 bases; J trimming: 6 bases; junction bases outside the gene matches: 4. The CDR3 runs 16 residues. This CDR3 reads CASSELGLAGPGELFF. The CDR3 region has the DNA TGTGCCAGCAGTGAATTAGGACTAGCGGGACCCGGGGAGCTGTTTTTT.

The rearrangement uses TRBV5-1 and TRBJ2-3; 10 bases agree with TRBD2. Germline CDR1 is SGHRS and CDR2 is YFSETQ. The junction had 5 bases not matched to a gene; V was cut back by 4 bases and J by 3 bases. CDR3 length: 15 residues. The DNA of the CDR3 is TGCGCCAGCAGCCCCCTAGCGGGAGAAACAGATACGCAGTATTTT. Its protein is CASSPLAGETDTQYF.

A single count supports this clone. CDR3 sequence (DNA): TGTGCCAGCAGCTTAACGGGTGGGACTAGCACCTTCTACAATGAGCAGTTCTTC. It yields the protein CASSLTGGTSTFYNEQFF. V is TRBV11-2 and J is TRBJ2-1; the match to TRBD2 covers 9 bases. Germline CDR1 is SGHAT and CDR2 is FQNNGV. The CDR3 totals 18 residues. After removal of 2 bases from V and 3 bases from J, the junction contained 11 bases not matched to a gene.

There are a few counts of this clone. V and J are TRBV19 and TRBJ1-2, with 8 bases identical to TRBD1. The CDR3 length is 13 residues. Germline lookup yields CDR1 LNHDA and CDR2 SQIVND (reference sequence). Trimming took 7 bases from V and 8 from J; bases not matched to a gene: 9. The CDR3 coding sequence is TGTGCCAGTACCATGACAGGGGTATACGGCTACACCTTC. Translation: CASTMTGVYGYTF. The whole variable domain, filled in from reference TRBV19 and TRBJ1-2, reads DGGITQSPKYLFRKEGQNVTLSCEQNLNHDAMYWYRQDPGQGLRLIYYSQIVNDFQKGDIAEGYSVSREKKESFPLTVTSAQKNPTAFYLCASTMTGVYGYTFGSGTRLTVV.

The V and J genes are TRBV6-2 or TRBV6-3 and TRBJ2-1; 7 nucleotides agree with TRBD2. The length of the CDR3 is 14 residues. Germline V CDR1 and CDR2: MNHEY, SVGEGT. The junction had 9 bases not matched to a gene; V was cut back by 4 bases and J by 9 bases. The CDR3 DNA reads as TGTGCCAGCAGTTCTAGGTTTAGGGAGGGTGAGCAGTTCTTC. Its protein product is CASSSRFREGEQFF.

CDR3 DNA sequence: TGTGCCAGCAGCTTAGCGCCGGCGGGAGCAGGGAATGAGCAGTTCTTC. Residues: CASSLAPAGAGNEQFF. The J gene is TRBJ2-1, the V gene TRBV7-6; 7 bases line up with TRBD2. CDR3 length: 16 amino acids. The junction had 9 bases not matched to a gene; V was cut back by 0 bases and J by 7 bases. Germline-derived CDR1 and CDR2 are SGHVS and FNYEAQ.

V is TRBV18 and J is TRBJ2-1, with 8 bases lining up with TRBD1. The junction had 4 bases not matched to a gene; V was cut back by 0 bases and J by 0 bases. Germline V lookup: CDR1 KGHSH, CDR2 LQKENI. The CDR3 is 17 residues long. CDR3 bases: TGTGCCAGCTCACCACCGGTCGGGACAGGCTCCTACAATGAGCAGTTCTTC. Translated, it gives CASSPPVGTGSYNEQFF.

The chain recombines TRBV2 with TRBJ2-1; 8 bases agree with TRBD1. The ends lost 4 bases at V and 0 bases at J; junction bases unmatched: 8. From germline, CDR1 is SNHLY and CDR2 FYNNEI. The CDR3 runs to 17 residues. The DNA for the CDR3 is TGTGCCAGCAGTGGGGGGGTCCAGGGGGCCTCCTACAATGAGCAGTTCTTC. Translation gives CASSGGVQGASYNEQFF.

V gene TRBV19 combines with J gene TRBJ2-1, with 8 bases identical to TRBD2. The CDR3 has 15 amino acids. V trimming: 3 bases; J trimming: 8 bases; junction bases outside the gene matches: 9. Germline V gene data show CDR1 as LNHDA and CDR2 as SQIVND (reference sequence). The CDR3 sequence is CASSMEREISHEQFF. The CDR3 DNA reads as TGTGCCAGTAGTATGGAGCGGGAGATCAGCCATGAGCAGTTCTTC.

This clone was counted once. V gene TRBV5-1 combines with J gene TRBJ2-7; 7 bases match TRBD2. Germline trimming cut 3 bases from V and 3 bases from J; bases unmatched to any gene: 12. The CDR3 covers 16 residues. Germline loops: CDR1 SGHRS, CDR2 YFSETQ. CDR3 nucleotide sequence: TGCGCCAGCAGCTCATATACTAGCGCGAGGATCTACGAGCAGTACTTC. It translates to CASSSYTSARIYEQYF.

J is TRBJ2-1 and V is TRBV7-3; D remains unclear. CDR3 size: 14 residues. Germline CDR1 reads SGHTA; CDR2 reads FQGTGA. Trimming stripped 1 base from V and 0 bases from J, with 4 bases between. The CDR3, as DNA: TGTGCCAGCAGCTTAAGTAGCTCCTACAATGAGCAGTTCTTC. Translation gives CASSLSSSYNEQFF.

The chain is built from TRBV7-9 and TRBJ1-2, with unresolved D. V shed 5 bases and J shed 0 bases, with 16 bases lying between them. Germline CDR1 SEHNR, CDR2 FQNEAQ (reference sequence). This CDR3 contains 16 residues. CDR3 bases: TGTGCCAGCAGCAATAGGCGAGACGGAGCTAACTATGGCTACACCTTC. It specifies CASSNRRDGANYGYTF.